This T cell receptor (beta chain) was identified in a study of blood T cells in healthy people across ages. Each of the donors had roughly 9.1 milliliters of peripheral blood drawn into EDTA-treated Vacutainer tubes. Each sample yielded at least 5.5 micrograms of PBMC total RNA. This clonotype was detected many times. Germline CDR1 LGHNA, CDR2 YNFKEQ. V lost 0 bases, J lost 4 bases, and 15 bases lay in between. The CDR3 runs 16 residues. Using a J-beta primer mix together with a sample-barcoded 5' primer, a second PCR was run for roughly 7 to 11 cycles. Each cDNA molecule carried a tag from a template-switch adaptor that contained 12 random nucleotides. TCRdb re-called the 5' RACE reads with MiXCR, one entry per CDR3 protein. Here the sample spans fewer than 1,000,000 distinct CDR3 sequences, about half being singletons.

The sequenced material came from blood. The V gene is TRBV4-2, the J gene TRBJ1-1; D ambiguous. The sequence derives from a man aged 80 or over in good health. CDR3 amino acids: CASSQEAGGLGTEAFF. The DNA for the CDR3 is TGTGCCAGCAGCCAAGAGGCAGGAGGGCTGGGCACTGAAGCTTTCTTT.